These 5 T cell receptor beta chains were sequenced from one sample in a study of vaccination effects on CD4 cells after COVID-19. Culturing for around eleven days preceded CD4+ T cell isolation. This person caught SARS-CoV-2 sometime from March to December 2020, and PCR testing confirmed the infection. Participants received two doses of either the BNT162b2 or mRNA-1273 vaccine. These receptors are not linked to any known antigen. Method: immunoSEQ multiplex PCR; TCRdb's copy keeps in-frame clones and lacks some. In the table there are tens of thousands of clones, 65% to 75% of which are singletons. Sequencing was performed on CD4+ T cells from PBMCs cultured without peptide, taken after COVID-19 vaccination. Receptors were obtained from a human donor who had a prior SARS-CoV-2 infection.

The chain combines TRBV2 with TRBJ2-7; 7 bases are shared with TRBD2. The germline V gene has CDR1 SNHLY and CDR2 FYNNEI. With 4 bases clipped from V and 9 bases from J, the junction kept 9 bases outside the gene matches. The CDR3 totals 13 residues. CDR3 in amino acids: CASSGDQGGTQYF. The CDR3, as DNA: TGTGCCAGCAGTGGAGACCAGGGAGGGACGCAGTACTTC.

The J gene is TRBJ2-2, the V gene TRBV7-3; D unclear. The germline V gene has CDR1 SGHTA and CDR2 FQGTGA. This CDR3 is built from 16 residues. The V end was cut by 2 bases, the J end by 0 bases, with 10 bases between. The CDR3 is CASSLRPGSNTGELFF. The CDR3 DNA reads as TGTGCCAGCAGCTTACGCCCGGGCTCGAACACCGGGGAGCTGTTTTTT.

The chain has TRBV10-3 and TRBJ1-1, with D perhaps TRBD1 (6 bases). Germline V gene lookup returns CDR1 ENHRY and CDR2 SYGVKD. The V gene lost 2 bases and the J gene lost 0 bases, with 7 bases spanning the gap. CDR3 size: 14 residues. The CDR3 nucleotides read TGTGCCATCAGTGAGGGACAGTTGAACACTGAAGCTTTCTTT. Its protein product is CAISEGQLNTEAFF.

CDR3 in amino acids: CASSLTPRTDTQYF. The DNA of the CDR3 is TGTGCCAGCAGCTTAACACCCCGCACAGATACGCAGTATTTT. The rearrangement links TRBV7-3 to TRBJ2-3; D remains ambiguous. The germline CDR1 and CDR2 sequences are SGHTA and FQGTGA. This CDR3 has 14 amino acids. V dropped 0 bases and J dropped 1 base, with 5 bases sitting between them.

In DNA form, the CDR3 reads TGTGCCAGCAGCTTTGCAGGGGCGCAGAGCTATGGCTACACCTTC. This encodes CASSFAGAQSYGYTF. The J gene is TRBJ1-2, the V gene TRBV2; D is possibly TRBD1 (6 bases). Trimming cost V 6 bases and J 4 bases, with 18 bases left between them. The CDR3 length is 15 residues. Looked up from germline, CDR1 is SNHLY and CDR2 is FYNNEI.